The entry below gives a single TCR beta chain sequence along with its context. Sequencing was performed with immunoSEQ multiplex PCR; in TCRdb, only in-frame clones are kept and a portion is missing. The sample has under 130,000 clones; 85% to 90% are singletons. The data derive from a study of control samples from healthy donors and cancer patients. This CDR3 has 15 residues. V lost 4 bases to trimming and J lost 6 bases; unmatched junction nucleotides: 9. From germline, CDR1 is LGHDT and CDR2 YNNKEL (reference sequence). The chain couples TRBV3-1 (or the pseudogene TRBV3-2) to TRBJ2-4; 7 nucleotides match TRBD1. The clonotype comes from a man between 60 and 75 years old with lung cancer. The specimen was PBMCs. DNA for the CDR3: TGTGCCAGCAGCCTCACGACAGGGTACGGAAACATTCAGTACTTC. It translates to CASSLTTGYGNIQYF.